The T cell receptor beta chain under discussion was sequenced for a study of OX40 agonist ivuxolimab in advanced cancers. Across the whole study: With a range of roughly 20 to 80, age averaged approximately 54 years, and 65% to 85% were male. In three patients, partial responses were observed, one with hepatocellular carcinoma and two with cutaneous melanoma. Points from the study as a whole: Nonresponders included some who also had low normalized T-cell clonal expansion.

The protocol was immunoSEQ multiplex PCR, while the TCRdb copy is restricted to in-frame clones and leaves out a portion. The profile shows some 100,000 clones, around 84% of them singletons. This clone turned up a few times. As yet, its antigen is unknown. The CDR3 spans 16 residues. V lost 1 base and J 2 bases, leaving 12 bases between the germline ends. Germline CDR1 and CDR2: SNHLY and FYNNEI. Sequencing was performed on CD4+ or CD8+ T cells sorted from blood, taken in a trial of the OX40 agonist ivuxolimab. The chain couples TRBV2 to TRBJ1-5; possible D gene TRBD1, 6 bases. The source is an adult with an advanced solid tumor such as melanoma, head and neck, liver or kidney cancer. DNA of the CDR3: TGTGCCAGCAGTGAAGGTCTCAGGGGTGGCAATCAGCCCCAGCATTTT. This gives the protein CASSEGLRGGNQPQHF.